The rows below give T cell receptor beta chains drawn from one sample of a study of blood T cell repertoires in COVID-19. TCRdb keeps only in-frame clones here, not all; method: immunoSEQ multiplex PCR. Among more than 200,000 clones listed, about 88% were seen once. Sequenced sample: peripheral blood. The receptors were sampled from a man in his 70s with acute or convalescent COVID-19. Each CDR3 is given with its conserved first and last residue. The D gene is left open where the match is weak. Clone size is stated in some rows and not others, as once, few, many or a class when expanded.

J: TRBJ1-1
V: TRBV18
D: TRBD1
size: -
DNA: TGTGCCAGCTCACCAATGGACAGGGGCAACACTGAAGCTTTCTTT
CDR3: CASSPMDRGNTEAFF

J: TRBJ2-7
V: TRBV19
D: TRBD1
size: -
DNA: TGTGCCACCCTCTCGCCGGGACAGGGCAGAGACGAGCAGTACTTC
CDR3: CATLSPGQGRDEQYF

J: TRBJ2-1
V: TRBV11-1
D: TRBD1
size: -
DNA: TGTGCCAGCAGCTTTAGGACAGGGGATGAGCAGTTCTTC
CDR3: CASSFRTGDEQFF

J: TRBJ2-2
V: TRBV18
D: TRBD1
size: -
DNA: TGTGCCAGCTCACCACCGTCCCAGGGGGCGAGCACCGGGGAGCTGTTTTTT
CDR3: CASSPPSQGASTGELFF

J: TRBJ1-3
V: TRBV9
D: -
size: -
DNA: TGTGCCAGCAGCGTACAAGGACAGCTCAGCTCTGGAAACACCATATATTTT
CDR3: CASSVQGQLSSGNTIYF

J: TRBJ2-1
V: TRBV2
D: -
size: -
DNA: TGTGCCAGCAGTGGGGGGCCGAGCCTTAATGAGCAGTTCTTC
CDR3: CASSGGPSLNEQFF

J: TRBJ2-2
V: TRBV5-1
D: -
size: -
DNA: TGCGCCAGCAGCTCCGACAGGTATCACACCGGGGAGCTGTTTTTT
CDR3: CASSSDRYHTGELFF

J: TRBJ2-1
V: TRBV29-1
D: -
size: -
DNA: TGCAGCGCTGGAGCGGGACAGGTGAATGAGCAGTTCTTC
CDR3: CSAGAGQVNEQFF

J: TRBJ1-3
V: TRBV30
D: TRBD1
size: -
DNA: TGTGCCTGGAGGAAGACAGGGACGGTTACCGGAAACACCATATATTTT
CDR3: CAWRKTGTVTGNTIYF

J: TRBJ2-1
V: TRBV27
D: TRBD2
size: -
DNA: TGTGCCAGCAGTTATCCTGGACTAGGAGTCTATGAGCAGTTCTTC
CDR3: CASSYPGLGVYEQFF

J: TRBJ1-3
V: TRBV3-1/TRBV3-2
D: -
size: -
DNA: TGTGCCAGCAGCCAGGGGGCAACTGGAAACACCATATATTTT
CDR3: CASSQGATGNTIYF

J: TRBJ2-1
V: TRBV24-1
D: TRBD1
size: -
DNA: TGTGCCACCAGTGGACCGGACAGGATCTCCTACAATGAGCAGTTCTTC
CDR3: CATSGPDRISYNEQFF

J: TRBJ1-6
V: TRBV7-2
D: -
size: -
DNA: TGTGCCAGCAGCCCCGGACAGAGCTCCTATAATTCACCCCTCCACTTT
CDR3: CASSPGQSSYNSPLHF

J: TRBJ2-4
V: TRBV11-2
D: -
size: once
DNA: TGTGCCAGCAGCCGCATTCGGGGGAAAAACATTCAGTACTTC
CDR3: CASSRIRGKNIQYF

J: TRBJ1-4
V: TRBV19
D: TRBD1
size: -
DNA: TGTGCCAGTAGGACCTCAGGGACAGCAAATGAAAAACTGTTTTTT
CDR3: CASRTSGTANEKLFF

J: TRBJ2-5
V: TRBV5-1
D: -
size: -
DNA: TGCGCCAGCAGCTTGGGTGGGTCGACACAAGAGACCCAGTACTTC
CDR3: CASSLGGSTQETQYF

J: TRBJ1-5
V: TRBV2
D: -
size: -
DNA: TGTGCCAGCAAAGCAGGGCTCACCAATCAGCCCCAGCATTTT
CDR3: CASKAGLTNQPQHF

J: TRBJ2-2
V: TRBV5-5
D: -
size: once
DNA: TGTGCCAGCAGCCGGGTGTTTGGCAACACCGGGGAGCTGTTTTTT
CDR3: CASSRVFGNTGELFF

J: TRBJ1-3
V: TRBV6-5
D: -
size: -
DNA: TGTGCCAGCACGAACAGGGACAGAAACACCATATATTTT
CDR3: CASTNRDRNTIYF

J: TRBJ1-5
V: TRBV5-1
D: -
size: -
DNA: TGCGCCAGCAGCTTCGGACACGATCAGCCCCAGCATTTT
CDR3: CASSFGHDQPQHF

J: TRBJ2-3
V: TRBV7-2
D: TRBD2
size: -
DNA: TGTGCCAGCAGCTTAGAGGCGGGAGGGCCGTCAGATACGCAGTATTTT
CDR3: CASSLEAGGPSDTQYF

J: TRBJ2-2
V: TRBV27
D: -
size: -
DNA: TGTGCCAGCCGGCGGTTCGCGAACACCGGGGAGCTGTTTTTT
CDR3: CASRRFANTGELFF

J: TRBJ2-7
V: TRBV4-1
D: TRBD2
size: -
DNA: TGCGCCAGCAGCCAGAGGATGGAAACTAGCGGGAGGGCCTCCTACGAGCAGTACTTC
CDR3: CASSQRMETSGRASYEQYF

J: TRBJ1-1
V: TRBV12-3/TRBV12-4
D: -
size: -
DNA: TGTGCCAGCAGTTTCGGAGACGGCACTGAAGCTTTCTTT
CDR3: CASSFGDGTEAFF

J: TRBJ1-2
V: TRBV3-1/TRBV3-2
D: -
size: -
DNA: TGTGCCAGCAGCCAAGGGGGGCCGAACGATGGCTACACCTTC
CDR3: CASSQGGPNDGYTF

J: TRBJ2-7
V: TRBV6-2/TRBV6-3
D: TRBD1
size: -
DNA: TGTGCCAGCAGTCGGGACAGGGCCTTCTACGAGCAGTACTTC
CDR3: CASSRDRAFYEQYF

J: TRBJ2-1
V: TRBV4-3
D: TRBD2
size: once
DNA: TGCGCCAGCAGCCAGGATAGCGGGAGTACAATTATCTCCTCCTACAATGAGCAGTTCTTC
CDR3: CASSQDSGSTIISSYNEQFF

J: TRBJ1-2
V: TRBV5-1
D: TRBD1
size: -
DNA: TGCGCCAGCAGCTTCGACAGGGGGAACTATGGCTACACCTTC
CDR3: CASSFDRGNYGYTF

J: TRBJ2-3
V: TRBV18
D: TRBD2
size: -
DNA: TGTGCCAGCTCACCCGGACTAGCGGGAGGAGGTGATACGCAGTATTTT
CDR3: CASSPGLAGGGDTQYF

J: TRBJ2-5
V: TRBV5-1
D: -
size: -
DNA: TGCGCCAGCAGCTTGGGGAGCCTAGAGACCCAGTACTTC
CDR3: CASSLGSLETQYF

J: TRBJ2-2
V: TRBV5-1
D: TRBD1
size: once
DNA: TGCGCCAGCAGTCAGGACAGGCCTTTGACCGGGGAGCTGTTTTTT
CDR3: CASSQDRPLTGELFF

J: TRBJ1-3
V: TRBV3-1/TRBV3-2
D: TRBD1
size: -
DNA: TGTGCCAGCAGCCTACCCGGGACAGGGGGCTTATGGGGAAACACCATATATTTT
CDR3: CASSLPGTGGLWGNTIYF

J: TRBJ2-1
V: TRBV7-9
D: TRBD2
size: -
DNA: TGTGCCAGCAGCAGAAGCGGGAGTGGTGATGAGCAGTTCTTC
CDR3: CASSRSGSGDEQFF

J: TRBJ2-5
V: TRBV4-3
D: -
size: -
DNA: TGCGCCAGCAGCCAAGCGACAGGCGGACCACAAGAGACCCAGTACTTC
CDR3: CASSQATGGPQETQYF

J: TRBJ1-1
V: TRBV19
D: TRBD1
size: -
DNA: TGTGCCAGTAGTAGAAGGACAGGGGGCAAGTACACTGAAGCTTTCTTT
CDR3: CASSRRTGGKYTEAFF